Below, 8 T cell receptor beta chains from the same sample are listed, as sequenced in a study of shared clonotypes between healthy human individuals. The repertoire was sequenced with immunoSEQ multiplex PCR; TCRdb's copy has only in-frame clones and lacks some. The repertoire has around 2,000,000 clones, around 96% of them found once; the top ten carry about 1.1%. The naive CD8 population came from CD45RO-negative cells selected for CCR7, without terminally differentiated effector memory CD45RA+ cells. Sample: naive CD8+ T cells sorted from blood. The origin of the receptors is a man between 18 and 29 years old in good health.

This chain joins TRBV5-6 and TRBJ1-3; D unclear. This CDR3 has 16 residues. V was cut by 4 bases and J by 0 bases, with 14 bases left in between. Germline values: CDR1 SGHDT, CDR2 YYEEEE. CDR3 coding DNA: TGTGCCAGCAGCAGAGGAACTCCAGGCTCTGGAAACACCATATATTTT. It translates to CASSRGTPGSGNTIYF. Combining the CDR3 with reference TRBV5-6 and TRBJ1-3 gives the whole variable domain DAGVTQSPTHLIKTRGQQVTLRCSPKSGHDTVSWYQQALGQGPQFIFQYYEEEERQRGNFPDRFSGHQFPNYSSELNVNALLLGDSALYLCASSRGTPGSGNTIYFGEGSWLTVV.

The chain combines TRBV7-9 with TRBJ2-5; D uncertain. The V gene lost 5 bases and the J gene lost 5 bases, with 12 bases spanning the gap. Germline V gives CDR1 SEHNR, CDR2 FQNEAQ (reference sequence). The CDR3 is made up of 13 amino acids. The CDR3 DNA reads as TGTGCCAGCAGCGACCGGGTTTTGGAGACCCAGTACTTC. Its protein is CASSDRVLETQYF.

The chain couples TRBV6-5 to TRBJ1-2, with D possibly matching TRBD1 (5 bases). Looked up from germline, CDR1 is MNHEY and CDR2 is SVGAGI. The CDR3 runs to 15 residues. The germline V and J ends were trimmed by 5 bases and 2 bases, with 15 bases remaining between them. CDR3: CASSAGPAGNYGYTF. The CDR3 nucleotides are TGTGCCAGCAGTGCCGGGCCCGCAGGGAACTATGGCTACACCTTC.

V usage is TRBV18 and J usage is TRBJ2-5; no firm D call. The germline CDR1 and CDR2 sequences are KGHSH and LQKENI. CDR3 length: 15 residues. Trimming shortened V by 2 bases and J by 1 base, and 11 bases separated the two germline ends. CDR3 loop: CASSPEVGPQETQYF. The DNA of the CDR3 is TGTGCCAGCTCACCAGAGGTTGGTCCCCAAGAGACCCAGTACTTC.

The chain has TRBV10-2 and TRBJ2-3; tentative D call: TRBD1 (6 bases). Trimming took off 6 bases at V and 3 bases at J, with 10 bases between the two ends. This CDR3 is 13 amino acids long. Germline V gene lookup returns CDR1 WSHSY and CDR2 SAAADI. CDR3 DNA sequence: TGCGCCAGCAGGGTACAGGGTACAGATACGCAGTATTTT. Encoded protein: CASRVQGTDTQYF.

The V call is TRBV27, the J call TRBJ2-3; no firm D call. Germline values: CDR1 MNHEY, CDR2 SMNVEV (reference sequence). This CDR3 is built from 14 residues. Trimming stripped 3 bases from V and 0 bases from J, with 7 bases between. The chain's CDR3 is CASSFFGSTDTQYF. CDR3 sequence (DNA): TGTGCCAGCAGTTTTTTCGGCAGCACAGATACGCAGTATTTT.

The chain recombines TRBV6-5 with TRBJ2-7; D gene uncertain. The V gene lost 2 bases and the J gene lost 5 bases, with 10 bases spanning the gap. The length of the CDR3 is 13 residues. Looked up from germline, CDR1 is MNHEY and CDR2 is SVGAGI. The chain's CDR3 is CASSYSEADEQYF. CDR3 bases: TGTGCCAGCAGTTACAGCGAGGCGGACGAGCAGTACTTC.

The chain carries TRBV19 and TRBJ1-5; 7 nucleotides align to TRBD1. This CDR3 comprises 16 residues. Germline V gives CDR1 LNHDA, CDR2 SQIVND (reference sequence). Trimming removed 4 bases from V and 7 bases from J; junction bases left unmatched: 13. In DNA, the CDR3 is TGTGCCAGTAGTACGCTATTCAGACAGGGAGACCAGCCCCAGCATTTT. As protein: CASSTLFRQGDQPQHF.